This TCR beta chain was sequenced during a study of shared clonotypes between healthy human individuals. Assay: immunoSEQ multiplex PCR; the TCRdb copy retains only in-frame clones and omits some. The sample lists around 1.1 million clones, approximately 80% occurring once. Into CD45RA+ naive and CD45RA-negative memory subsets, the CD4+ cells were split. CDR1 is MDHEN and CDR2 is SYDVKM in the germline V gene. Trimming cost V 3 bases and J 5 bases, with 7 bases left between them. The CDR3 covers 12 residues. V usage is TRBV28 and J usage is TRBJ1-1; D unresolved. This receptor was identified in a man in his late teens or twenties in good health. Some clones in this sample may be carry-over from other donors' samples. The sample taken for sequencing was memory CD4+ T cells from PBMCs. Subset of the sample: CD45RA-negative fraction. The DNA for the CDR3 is TGTGCCAGCAGTTTCGTTGGGACTGAAGCTTTCTTT. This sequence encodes CASSFVGTEAFF.